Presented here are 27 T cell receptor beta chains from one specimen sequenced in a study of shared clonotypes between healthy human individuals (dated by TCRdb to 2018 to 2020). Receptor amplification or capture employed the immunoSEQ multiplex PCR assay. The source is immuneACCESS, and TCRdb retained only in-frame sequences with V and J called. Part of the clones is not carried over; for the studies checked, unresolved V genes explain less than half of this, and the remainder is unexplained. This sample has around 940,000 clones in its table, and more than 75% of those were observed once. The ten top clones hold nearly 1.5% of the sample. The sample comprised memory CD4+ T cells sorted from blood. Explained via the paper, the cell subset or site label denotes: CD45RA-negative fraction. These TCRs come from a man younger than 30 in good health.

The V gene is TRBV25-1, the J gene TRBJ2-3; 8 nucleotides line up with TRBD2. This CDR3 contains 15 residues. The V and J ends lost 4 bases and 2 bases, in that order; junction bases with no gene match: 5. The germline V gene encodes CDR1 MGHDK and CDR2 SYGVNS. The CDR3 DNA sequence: TGTGCCAGCAGTGTTGCGGGAGGTTACACAGATACGCAGTATTTT. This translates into CASSVAGGYTDTQYF.

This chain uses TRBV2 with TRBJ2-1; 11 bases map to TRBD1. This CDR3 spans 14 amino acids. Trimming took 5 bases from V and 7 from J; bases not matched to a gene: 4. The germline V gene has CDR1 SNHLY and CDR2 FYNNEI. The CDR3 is CASSRDRGRNEQFF. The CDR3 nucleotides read TGTGCCAGCAGTCGGGACAGGGGGAGGAATGAGCAGTTCTTC. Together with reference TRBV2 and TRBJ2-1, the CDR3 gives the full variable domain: EPEVTQTPSHQVTQMGQEVILRCVPISNHLYFYWYRQILGQKVEFLVSFYNNEISEKSEIFDDQFSVERPDGSNFTLKIRSTKLEDSAMYFCASSRDRGRNEQFFGPGTRLTVL.

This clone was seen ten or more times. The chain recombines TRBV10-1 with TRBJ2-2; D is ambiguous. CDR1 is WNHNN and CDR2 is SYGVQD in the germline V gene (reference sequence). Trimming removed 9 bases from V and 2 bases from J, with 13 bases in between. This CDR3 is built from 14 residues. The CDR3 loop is CASSTTRNTGELFF. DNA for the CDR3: TGCGCCAGTTCCACCACACGAAACACCGGGGAGCTGTTTTTT.

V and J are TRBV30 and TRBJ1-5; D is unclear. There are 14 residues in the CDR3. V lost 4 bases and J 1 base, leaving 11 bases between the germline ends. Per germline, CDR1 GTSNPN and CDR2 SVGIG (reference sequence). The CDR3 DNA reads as TGTGCCTGGAATACGGAAAAGAGCAATCAGCCCCAGCATTTT. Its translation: CAWNTEKSNQPQHF.

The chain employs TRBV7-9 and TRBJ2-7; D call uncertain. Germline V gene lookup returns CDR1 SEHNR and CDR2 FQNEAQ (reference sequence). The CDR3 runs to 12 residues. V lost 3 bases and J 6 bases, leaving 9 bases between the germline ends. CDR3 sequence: CASSFSVGEQYF. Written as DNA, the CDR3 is TGTGCCAGCAGCTTCTCGGTCGGCGAGCAGTACTTC.

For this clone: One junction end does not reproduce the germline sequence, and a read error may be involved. The CDR3 nucleotides read TGTGCTAGCAGCTGGGACAGGGACCGGGGCTACGAGCAGTACTTC. The encoded protein is CASSWDRDRGYEQYF. The chain uses TRBV7-7 and TRBJ2-7; 9 positions match TRBD1. The CDR3 extends over 15 amino acids. Germline lookup yields CDR1 SSHAT and CDR2 FNYEAQ (reference sequence). Using reference TRBV7-7 and TRBJ2-7 for the parts outside the CDR3, the full variable domain is GAGVSQSPRYKVTKRGQDVTLRCDPISSHATLYWYQQALGQGPEFLTYFNYEAQPDKSGLPSDRFSAERPEGSISTLTIQRTEQRDSAMYRCASSWDRDRGYEQYFGPGTRLTVT.

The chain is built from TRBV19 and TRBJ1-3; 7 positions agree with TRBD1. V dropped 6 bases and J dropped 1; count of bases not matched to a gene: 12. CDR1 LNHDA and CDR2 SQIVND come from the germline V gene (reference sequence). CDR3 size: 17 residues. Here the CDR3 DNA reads TGTGCCAGTAGAATACTATCCGGGACAGATTCTGGAAACACCATATATTTT. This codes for CASRILSGTDSGNTIYF.

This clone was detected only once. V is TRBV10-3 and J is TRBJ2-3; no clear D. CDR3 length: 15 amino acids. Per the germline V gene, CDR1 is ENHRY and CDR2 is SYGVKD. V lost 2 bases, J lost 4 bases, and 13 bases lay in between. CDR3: CAISETEYGADTQYF. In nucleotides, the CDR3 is TGTGCCATCAGTGAGACAGAGTATGGCGCAGATACGCAGTATTTT.

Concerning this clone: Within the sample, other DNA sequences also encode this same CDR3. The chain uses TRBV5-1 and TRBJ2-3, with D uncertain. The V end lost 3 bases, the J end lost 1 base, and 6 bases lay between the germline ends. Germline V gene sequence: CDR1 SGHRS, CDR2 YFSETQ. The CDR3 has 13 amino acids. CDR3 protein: CASSSGGTDTQYF. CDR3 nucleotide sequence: TGCGCCAGCAGCTCGGGTGGCACAGATACGCAGTATTTT.

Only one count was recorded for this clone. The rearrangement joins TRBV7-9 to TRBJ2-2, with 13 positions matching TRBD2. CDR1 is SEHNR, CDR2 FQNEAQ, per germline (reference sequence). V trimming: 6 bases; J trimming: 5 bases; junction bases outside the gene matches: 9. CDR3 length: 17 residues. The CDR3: CASRWTSGSLGTGELFF. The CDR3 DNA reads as TGTGCCAGCAGGTGGACTAGCGGGAGTTTGGGGACCGGGGAGCTGTTTTTT.

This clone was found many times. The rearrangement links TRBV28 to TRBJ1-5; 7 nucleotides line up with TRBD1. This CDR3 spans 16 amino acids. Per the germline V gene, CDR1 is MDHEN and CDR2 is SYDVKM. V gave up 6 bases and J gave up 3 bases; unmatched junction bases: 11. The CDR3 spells CASRIGTAGSNQPQHF. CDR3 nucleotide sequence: TGTGCCAGCAGAATAGGGACAGCAGGATCCAATCAGCCCCAGCATTTT.

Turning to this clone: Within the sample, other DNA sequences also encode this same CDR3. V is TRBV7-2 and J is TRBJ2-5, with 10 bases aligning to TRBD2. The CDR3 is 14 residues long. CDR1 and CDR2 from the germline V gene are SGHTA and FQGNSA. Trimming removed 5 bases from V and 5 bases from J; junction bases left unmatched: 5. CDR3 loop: CASSLRLAGETQYF. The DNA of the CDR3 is TGTGCCAGCAGCCTAAGACTAGCGGGCGAGACCCAGTACTTC.

The CDR3, as DNA: TGTGCCAGCAGCCTCACAGATGGGAGCAATCAGCCCCAGCATTTT. This gives the protein CASSLTDGSNQPQHF. This rearrangement joins TRBV6-5 to TRBJ1-5; unclear D gene. The germline gives CDR1 MNHEY, CDR2 SVGAGI. The CDR3 is 15 residues long. With 6 bases removed from V and 1 base from J, the gap between germline ends came to 13 bases.

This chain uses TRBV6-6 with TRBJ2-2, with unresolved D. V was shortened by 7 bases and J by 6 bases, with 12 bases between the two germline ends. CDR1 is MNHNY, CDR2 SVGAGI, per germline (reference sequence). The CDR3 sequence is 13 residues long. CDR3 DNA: TGTGCCAGCATTCAAGGCCATCCCGGGGAGCTGTTTTTT. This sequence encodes CASIQGHPGELFF.

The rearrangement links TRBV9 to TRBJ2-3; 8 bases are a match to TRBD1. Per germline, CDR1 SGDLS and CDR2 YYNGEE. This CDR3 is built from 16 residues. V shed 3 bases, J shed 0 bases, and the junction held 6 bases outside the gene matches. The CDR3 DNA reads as TGTGCCAGCAGCGCCCAGGGGGCCCTTAGCACAGATACGCAGTATTTT. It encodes CASSAQGALSTDTQYF.

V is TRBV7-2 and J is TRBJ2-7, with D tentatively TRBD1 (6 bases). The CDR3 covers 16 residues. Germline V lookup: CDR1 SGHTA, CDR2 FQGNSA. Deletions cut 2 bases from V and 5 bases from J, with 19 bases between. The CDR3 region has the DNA TGTGCCAGCAGCTTAATTTTGGGGCAGGGGTACGACGAGCAGTACTTC. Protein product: CASSLILGQGYDEQYF.

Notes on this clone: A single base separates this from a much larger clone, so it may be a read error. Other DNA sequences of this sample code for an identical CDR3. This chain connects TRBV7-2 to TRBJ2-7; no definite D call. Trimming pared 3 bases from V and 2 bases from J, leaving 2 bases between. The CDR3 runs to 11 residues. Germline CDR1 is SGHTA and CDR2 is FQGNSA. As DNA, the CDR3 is TGTGCCAGCAGCTTTGCCTACGAGCAGTACTTC. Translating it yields CASSFAYEQYF.

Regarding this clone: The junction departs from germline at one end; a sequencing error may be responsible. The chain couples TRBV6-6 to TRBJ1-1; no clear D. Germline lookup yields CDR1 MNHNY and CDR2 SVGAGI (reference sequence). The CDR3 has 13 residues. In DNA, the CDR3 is TGTGCCAGCAGTTACTCGGACCGTACTGGAGCTTTCTTT. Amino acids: CASSYSDRTGAFF.

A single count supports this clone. CDR3 residues: CASSTGLAASYEQYF. DNA of the CDR3: TGTGCCAGCAGCACGGGACTAGCGGCGTCCTACGAGCAGTACTTC. The chain is built from TRBV5-4 and TRBJ2-7, with 11 nucleotides matching TRBD2. The germline gives CDR1 SGHNT, CDR2 YYREEE (reference sequence). V dropped 4 bases and J dropped 1; count of bases not matched to a gene: 4. There are 15 residues in the CDR3.

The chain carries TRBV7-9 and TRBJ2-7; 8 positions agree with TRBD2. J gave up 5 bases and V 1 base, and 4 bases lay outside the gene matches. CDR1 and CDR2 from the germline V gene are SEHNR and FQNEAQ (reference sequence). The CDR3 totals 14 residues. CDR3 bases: TGTGCCAGCAGCTTAGAGGGACTAGTCCACGAGCAGTACTTC. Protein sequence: CASSLEGLVHEQYF.

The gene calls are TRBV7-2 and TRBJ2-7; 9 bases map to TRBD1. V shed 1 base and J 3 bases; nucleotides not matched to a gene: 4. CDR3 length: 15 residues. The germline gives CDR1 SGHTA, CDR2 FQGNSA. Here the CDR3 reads CASSLVGQGVYEQYF. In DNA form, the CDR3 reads TGTGCCAGCAGCTTAGTGGGACAGGGCGTCTACGAGCAGTACTTC.

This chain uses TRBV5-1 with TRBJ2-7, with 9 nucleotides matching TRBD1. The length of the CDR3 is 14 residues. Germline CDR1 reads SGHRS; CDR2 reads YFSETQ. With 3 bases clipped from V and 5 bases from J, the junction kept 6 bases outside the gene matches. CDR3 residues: CASSYRGTGNEQYF. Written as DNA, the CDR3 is TGCGCCAGCAGCTATAGAGGGACAGGGAACGAGCAGTACTTC.

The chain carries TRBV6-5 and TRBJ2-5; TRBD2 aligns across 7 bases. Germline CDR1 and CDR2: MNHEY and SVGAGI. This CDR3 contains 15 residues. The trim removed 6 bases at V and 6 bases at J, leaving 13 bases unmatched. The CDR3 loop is CASSSTLLAMKTQYF. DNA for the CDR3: TGTGCCAGCAGCTCCACTTTACTAGCGATGAAGACCCAGTACTTC.

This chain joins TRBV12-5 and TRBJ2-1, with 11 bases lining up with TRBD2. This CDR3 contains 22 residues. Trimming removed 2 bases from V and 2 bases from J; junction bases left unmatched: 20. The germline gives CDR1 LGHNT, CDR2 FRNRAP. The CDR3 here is CASGLIVSSLAGGPGAYNEQFF. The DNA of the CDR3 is TGTGCTAGTGGTTTGATCGTGTCGTCGTTAGCGGGAGGGCCAGGGGCCTACAATGAGCAGTTCTTC.

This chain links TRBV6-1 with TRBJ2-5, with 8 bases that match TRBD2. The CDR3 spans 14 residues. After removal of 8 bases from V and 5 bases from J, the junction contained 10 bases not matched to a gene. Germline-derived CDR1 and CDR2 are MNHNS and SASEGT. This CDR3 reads CASLRGGPQETQYF. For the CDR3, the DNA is TGTGCCAGCTTACGGGGGGGTCCCCAGGAGACCCAGTACTTC.

The CDR3 nucleotides are TGCGCCAGCAGTGCGTTCCTCATCGAGACCCAGTACTTC. As protein: CASSAFLIETQYF. The rearrangement links TRBV10-2 to TRBJ2-5; D unclear. Trimming removed 4 bases from V and 5 bases from J, with 11 bases in between. This CDR3 region has 13 residues. From germline, CDR1 is WSHSY and CDR2 SAAADI.

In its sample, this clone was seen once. DNA for the CDR3: TGTGCCTGGAGTGTGGGAGTTTCAAGCTCTGGAAACACCATATATTTT. Translated: CAWSVGVSSSGNTIYF. V and J are TRBV30 and TRBJ1-3; D remains unclear. The length of the CDR3 is 16 residues. The V end was cut by 0 bases, the J end by 0 bases, with 12 bases between. Germline-derived CDR1 and CDR2 are GTSNPN and SVGIG (reference sequence).